The entry that follows covers one T cell receptor beta chain sequence. The sample is drawn from a study of T cell changes during pregnancy in multiple sclerosis. Assay: immunoSEQ multiplex PCR; the TCRdb copy retains only in-frame clones and omits some. The table includes tens of thousands of clones, over 80% detected once. The ends were cut back, 4 bases at V and 2 bases at J, with 16 bases in the middle. The CDR3 totals 15 residues. The germline V gene encodes CDR1 SGDLS and CDR2 YYNGEE. The chain joins TRBV9 to TRBJ2-7, with TRBD1 as a possible D gene (6 bases). The receptor was derived from a female donor with multiple sclerosis, enrolled in a pregnancy study. The sample here was CD4+ T cells from peripheral blood mononuclear cells, taken after pregnancy. The CDR3 loop reads CASSKTGSSPYEQYF. The CDR3 coding sequence is TGTGCCAGCAGCAAGACAGGTAGTAGCCCCTACGAGCAGTACTTC.